What follows are 3 T cell receptor beta chains derived from one specimen sequenced in a study of immune evolution from preneoplasia to lung adenocarcinoma. Produced via immunoSEQ multiplex PCR; TCRdb's table is partial and in-frame only. This table holds roughly 10,000 clones, 85% to 90% found once. Sequenced: FFPE invasive lung adenocarcinoma tissue. These receptors all come from a person between 65 and 79 years old with invasive lung adenocarcinoma. Some clones in this sample may be carry-over from other donors' samples.

The gene calls are TRBV6-1 and TRBJ2-7; 7 bases align to TRBD1. Germline V gene data show CDR1 as MNHNS and CDR2 as SASEGT. This CDR3 region has 15 residues. J gave up 4 bases and V 3 bases, and 9 bases lay outside the gene matches. CDR3 region: CASSEGTEGWYEQYF. CDR3 DNA: TGTGCCAGCAGTGAGGGGACAGAAGGGTGGTACGAGCAGTACTTC.

The gene calls are TRBV14 and TRBJ2-7, with a possible D match to TRBD2 (6 bases). V lost 6 bases and J lost 6, with 15 bases in between. CDR3 length equals 13 residues. Germline CDR1 reads SGHDN; CDR2 reads FVKESK. CDR3 loop: CASRRLQEGEQYF. Here the CDR3 DNA reads TGTGCCAGCAGACGCCTGCAGGAGGGCGAGCAGTACTTC.

V and J are TRBV29-1 and TRBJ1-2, with 8 bases lining up with TRBD1. V lost 7 bases to trimming and J lost 8 bases; unmatched junction nucleotides: 18. This CDR3 is built from 15 residues. Per the germline V gene, CDR1 is SQVTM and CDR2 is ANQGSEA. The CDR3 DNA reads as TGCAGCGCCTCCGGGACAGGAGCCGTGTCAGGCGGCTACACCTTC. Protein sequence: CSASGTGAVSGGYTF.